This is a list of T cell receptor beta chains from one sample in a study of control samples from healthy donors and cancer patients. The table came from immunoSEQ multiplex PCR; TCRdb's copy has only in-frame clones and leaves some out. Here the sample table reports approximately 190,000 clones. Sequencing used blood. Receptors originate from a young woman in good health. CDR3s include the opening cysteine and the closing phenylalanine or tryptophan. D genes are given only for firm matches.

v_gene	j_gene	d_gene	CDR3aa	CDR3nt
TRBV18	TRBJ1-4	NA	CASSSPNLQGRRNEKLFF	TGTGCCAGCTCAAGCCCAAATTTACAGGGACGGAGAAATGAAAAACTGTTTTTT
TRBV4-3	TRBJ2-3	TRBD2	CASSPSYRGGTDTQYF	TGCGCCAGCAGCCCCAGTTACCGGGGGGGCACAGATACGCAGTATTTT
TRBV7-9	TRBJ1-1	NA	CASSLPGSTEAFF	TGTGCCAGCAGCCTCCCAGGGAGTACTGAAGCTTTCTTT
TRBV4-3	TRBJ1-6	NA	CASSQIAQGLYNSPLHF	TGCGCCAGCAGCCAAATCGCCCAGGGACTCTATAATTCACCCCTCCACTTT
TRBV6-5	TRBJ1-6	TRBD1	CASSYSGQGRNSPLHF	TGTGCCAGCAGTTACTCGGGACAGGGAAGGAATTCACCCCTCCACTTT
TRBV4-3	TRBJ2-7	NA	CASSKTTGGLHEQYF	TGCGCCAGCAGCAAGACTACCGGGGGACTGCACGAGCAGTACTTC
TRBV29-1	TRBJ1-5	NA	CSVTITGTSSNQPQHF	TGCAGCGTTACCATTACCGGGACATCCAGCAATCAGCCCCAGCATTTT
TRBV2	TRBJ2-7	NA	CASSEYEQYF	TGTGCCAGCAGTGAATACGAGCAGTACTTC
TRBV28	TRBJ2-3	TRBD2	CASSLYSGGGRGTQYF	TGTGCCAGCAGTTTATATAGCGGGGGGGGTAGAGGTACGCAGTATTTT
TRBV4-2	TRBJ1-4	NA	CASSQRSRWNEKLFF	TGTGCCAGCAGCCAACGATCAAGGTGGAATGAAAAACTGTTTTTT
TRBV10-3	TRBJ2-7	NA	CAISGEDRSYEQYF	TGTGCCATCAGTGGGGAGGACAGGAGCTACGAGCAGTACTTC
TRBV6-2/TRBV6-3	TRBJ1-3	NA	CASSQQVRGNTIYF	TGTGCCAGCAGTCAACAGGTGCGCGGAAACACCATATATTTT
TRBV9	TRBJ2-7	NA	CASSSPLVPYEQYF	TGTGCCAGCAGCTCTCCCTTGGTCCCCTACGAGCAGTACTTC
TRBV28	TRBJ2-7	NA	CASSRPDSRRGYEQYF	TGTGCCAGCAGTCGACCGGACTCCCGGAGGGGCTACGAGCAGTACTTC
TRBV7-2	TRBJ2-7	TRBD1	CASSLYGQGPYEQYF	TGTGCCAGCAGCTTATACGGACAGGGCCCCTACGAGCAGTACTTC
TRBV2	TRBJ2-1	TRBD1	CASRGGQGAGEQFF	TGTGCCAGCAGGGGGGGACAGGGGGCAGGTGAGCAGTTCTTC
TRBV29-1	TRBJ2-2	TRBD1	CSVEFGQGATGELFF	TGCAGCGTTGAATTCGGACAGGGGGCCACCGGGGAGCTGTTTTTT
TRBV28	TRBJ1-1	NA	CASSHAPSGGSFF	TGTGCCAGCAGCCACGCCCCTAGCGGAGGGTCTTTCTTT
TRBV30	TRBJ2-1	TRBD2	CAWIPLAGNYNEQFF	TGTGCCTGGATACCTCTAGCGGGGAATTACAATGAGCAGTTCTTC
TRBV28	TRBJ1-2	NA	CASSLGVIYGYTF	TGTGCCAGCAGTTTGGGCGTAATCTATGGCTACACCTTC
TRBV30	TRBJ1-6	NA	CAWLQGGGSPLHF	TGTGCCTGGTTACAGGGTGGGGGCTCACCCCTCCACTTT
TRBV3-1/TRBV3-2	TRBJ2-6	NA	CASSQRGDWTLSAGANVLTF	TGTGCCAGCAGCCAACGGGGAGACTGGACATTAAGCGCTGGGGCCAACGTCCTGACTTTC
TRBV4-1	TRBJ1-5	NA	CASSQEESRERAQHF	TGCGCCAGCAGCCAAGAGGAAAGCAGGGAGAGGGCCCAGCATTTT
TRBV5-1	TRBJ1-1	TRBD1	CASSLHSQDRDTEAFF	TGCGCCAGCAGCCTCCACTCTCAGGACAGGGACACTGAAGCTTTCTTT
TRBV4-3	TRBJ2-7	NA	CASSQEVAASYEQYF	TGCGCCAGCAGCCAAGAAGTGGCGGCCTCCTACGAGCAGTACTTC
TRBV5-3	TRBJ2-7	NA	CARSARSFVGAHEQYF	TGTGCCAGAAGCGCGCGGTCCTTCGTAGGGGCCCACGAGCAGTACTTC
TRBV6-2/TRBV6-3	TRBJ2-7	NA	CASSYSAEARSYEQYF	TGTGCCAGCAGTTACTCGGCAGAGGCACGATCCTACGAGCAGTACTTC
TRBV5-6	TRBJ1-2	TRBD1	CASSIFRDRGRGYGYTF	TGTGCCAGCAGCATTTTCCGGGACAGGGGGCGCGGCTATGGCTACACCTTC
TRBV7-8	TRBJ1-2	NA	CASSLGPVYGYTF	TGTGCCAGCAGCTTGGGACCGGTCTATGGCTACACCTTC
TRBV9	TRBJ1-1	NA	CASSVEGTIGEAFF	TGTGCCAGCAGCGTAGAAGGGACCATAGGCGAAGCTTTCTTT
TRBV27	TRBJ1-5	NA	CASSLSEVYQPQHF	TGTGCCAGCAGTTTGTCGGAGGTCTATCAGCCCCAGCATTTT
TRBV7-2	TRBJ2-1	TRBD2	CASSPRLAGGYNEQFF	TGTGCCAGCAGCCCCAGACTAGCGGGGGGCTACAATGAGCAGTTCTTC
TRBV4-3	TRBJ1-6	NA	CASSQGRGAPLHF	TGCGCCAGCAGCCAAGGGCGGGGGGCTCCCCTCCACTTT
TRBV19	TRBJ1-6	NA	CASSATGNNSPLHF	TGTGCCAGTAGCGCAACGGGTAATAATTCACCCCTCCACTTT
TRBV28	TRBJ1-6	NA	CASSFGGSYNSPLHF	TGTGCCAGCAGTTTCGGCGGCTCCTATAATTCACCCCTCCACTTT
TRBV21-1	TRBJ1-3	NA	CASSKEGDVRGNTIYF	TGTGCCAGCAGCAAAGAAGGGGACGTGCGGGGAAACACCATATATTTT
TRBV29-1	TRBJ2-1	TRBD2	CSVSGTSGGLSSYNEQFF	TGCAGCGTATCGGGGACTAGCGGGGGATTAAGCTCCTACAATGAGCAGTTCTTC
TRBV11-1	TRBJ2-2	NA	CASSRREDGNTGELFF	TGTGCCAGCAGCCGAAGAGAGGACGGGAACACCGGGGAGCTGTTTTTT
TRBV15	TRBJ2-1	NA	CATSRGSMTTEQFF	TGTGCCACCAGCAGAGGCTCGATGACAACAGAGCAGTTCTTC
TRBV28	TRBJ1-2	NA	CASSSQGSLNF	TGTGCCAGCAGTTCCCAGGGTAGCCTGAACTTC
TRBV6-5	TRBJ1-2	NA	CASSYGGVPGSGYTF	TGTGCCAGCAGTTACGGAGGAGTCCCAGGTAGTGGCTACACCTTC
TRBV7-9	TRBJ2-2	NA	CASSSSNTGELFF	TGTGCCAGCAGCTCCTCAAACACCGGGGAGCTGTTTTTT
TRBV7-9	TRBJ2-3	TRBD2	CASRHGLAGGGSRDTQYF	TGTGCCAGCAGACATGGACTAGCGGGGGGCGGTAGTAGAGATACGCAGTATTTT
TRBV28	TRBJ1-2	NA	CATSRGTAGGYTF	TGTGCCACCTCGCGGGGGACCGCAGGGGGCTACACCTTC
TRBV15	TRBJ1-3	NA	CATRSTQGPGNTIYF	TGTGCCACCAGAAGTACACAGGGCCCTGGAAACACCATATATTTT
TRBV24-1	TRBJ2-7	NA	CATSAGDSNSYEQYF	TGTGCCACCAGTGCTGGGGATTCGAACTCCTACGAGCAGTACTTC
TRBV28	TRBJ2-4	TRBD2	CASSSVFLAGGLAKNIQYF	TGTGCCAGCAGTTCCGTTTTCTTGGCGGGGGGGCTTGCCAAAAACATTCAGTACTTC
TRBV10-3	TRBJ2-1	NA	CAISESRGNEQFF	TGTGCCATCAGTGAGTCGAGGGGGAATGAGCAGTTCTTC
TRBV10-3	TRBJ2-5	NA	CAISGSQETQYF	TGTGCCATCAGTGGGTCCCAAGAGACCCAGTACTTC
TRBV5-1	TRBJ1-1	NA	CASSLTQGMTEAFF	TGCGCCAGCAGCTTGACGCAGGGTATGACTGAAGCTTTCTTT
TRBV19	TRBJ1-1	NA	CASRLQGAEAFF	TGTGCCAGTAGACTACAGGGTGCTGAAGCTTTCTTT
TRBV7-2	TRBJ1-2	NA	CASSSQAGVGYGYTF	TGTGCCAGCAGCTCCCAGGCGGGTGTTGGCTATGGCTACACCTTC
TRBV11-2	TRBJ2-2	TRBD2	CAGLPGLAGANTGELFF	TGTGCCGGATTACCGGGGCTAGCGGGGGCGAACACCGGGGAGCTGTTTTTT
TRBV18	TRBJ1-5	NA	CASSPWEDDGNQPQHF	TGTGCCAGCTCACCTTGGGAGGATGATGGCAATCAGCCCCAGCATTTT